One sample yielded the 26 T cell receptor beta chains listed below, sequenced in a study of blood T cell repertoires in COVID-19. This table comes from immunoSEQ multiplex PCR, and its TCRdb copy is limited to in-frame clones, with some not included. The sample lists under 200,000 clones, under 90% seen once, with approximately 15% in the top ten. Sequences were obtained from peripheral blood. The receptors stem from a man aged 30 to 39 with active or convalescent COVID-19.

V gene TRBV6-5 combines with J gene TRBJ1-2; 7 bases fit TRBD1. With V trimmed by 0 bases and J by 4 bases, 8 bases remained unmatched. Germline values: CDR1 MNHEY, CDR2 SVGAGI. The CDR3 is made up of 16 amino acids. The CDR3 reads CASSYSDRDWSYGYTF. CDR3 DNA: TGTGCCAGCAGTTACTCAGACAGGGATTGGAGCTATGGCTACACCTTC.

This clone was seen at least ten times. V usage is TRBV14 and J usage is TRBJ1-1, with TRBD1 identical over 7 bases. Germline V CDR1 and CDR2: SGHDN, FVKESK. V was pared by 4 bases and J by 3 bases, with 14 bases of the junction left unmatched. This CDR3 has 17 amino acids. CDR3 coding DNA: TGTGCCAGCAGCCCTCTTCGGACAGGTCCGGGGCACACTGAAGCTTTCTTT. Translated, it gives CASSPLRTGPGHTEAFF.

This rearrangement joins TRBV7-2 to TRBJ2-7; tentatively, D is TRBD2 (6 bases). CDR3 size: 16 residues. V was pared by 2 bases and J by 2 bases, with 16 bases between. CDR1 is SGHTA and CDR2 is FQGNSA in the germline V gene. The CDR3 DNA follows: TGTGCCAGCAGCTTAAATGGCGGGGAGTGGGCCTACGAGCAGTACGTC. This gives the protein CASSLNGGEWAYEQYV.

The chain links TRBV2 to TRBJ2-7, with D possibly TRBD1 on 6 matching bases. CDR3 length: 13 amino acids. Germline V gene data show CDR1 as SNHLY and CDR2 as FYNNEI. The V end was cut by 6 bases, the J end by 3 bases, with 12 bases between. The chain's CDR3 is CASSGGQNYEQYF. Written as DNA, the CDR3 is TGTGCCAGCAGCGGCGGACAGAACTACGAGCAGTACTTC.

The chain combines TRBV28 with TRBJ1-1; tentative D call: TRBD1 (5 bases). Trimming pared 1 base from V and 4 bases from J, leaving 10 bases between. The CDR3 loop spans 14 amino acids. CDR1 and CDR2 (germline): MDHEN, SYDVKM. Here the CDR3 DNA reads TGTGCCAGCAGTTTATCCGACAGAACCACTGAAGCTTTCTTT. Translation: CASSLSDRTTEAFF.

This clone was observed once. CDR3 region: CASSPAGGRAYNEQFF. CDR3 nucleotides: TGTGCCAGCAGCCCCGCCGGGGGGAGGGCGTACAATGAGCAGTTCTTC. This chain links TRBV7-2 with TRBJ2-1, with 7 bases fitting TRBD2. Germline loops: CDR1 SGHTA, CDR2 FQGNSA. With V trimmed by 5 bases and J by 4 bases, 11 bases remained unmatched. The CDR3 is 16 residues long.

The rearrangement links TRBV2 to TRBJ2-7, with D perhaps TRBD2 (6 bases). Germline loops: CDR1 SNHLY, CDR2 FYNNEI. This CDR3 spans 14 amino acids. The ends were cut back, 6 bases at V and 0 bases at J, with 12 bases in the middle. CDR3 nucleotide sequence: TGTGCCAGCAGGGGGGGTCTTAGCTCCTACGAGCAGTACGTC. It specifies CASRGGLSSYEQYV.

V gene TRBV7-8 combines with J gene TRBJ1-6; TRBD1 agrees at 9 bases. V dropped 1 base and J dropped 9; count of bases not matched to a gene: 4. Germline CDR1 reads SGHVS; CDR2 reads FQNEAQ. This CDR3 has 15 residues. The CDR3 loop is CASSLDDRGASPLHF. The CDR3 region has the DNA TGTGCCAGCAGCTTAGACGACAGGGGGGCTTCACCCCTCCACTTT.

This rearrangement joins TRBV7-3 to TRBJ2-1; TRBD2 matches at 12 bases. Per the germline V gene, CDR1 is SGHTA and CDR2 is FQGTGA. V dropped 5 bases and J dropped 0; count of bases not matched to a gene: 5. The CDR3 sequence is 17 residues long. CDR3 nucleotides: TGTGCCAGCAGCCGGACTAGCGGGGATCACTCCTACAATGAGCAGTTCTTC. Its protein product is CASSRTSGDHSYNEQFF.

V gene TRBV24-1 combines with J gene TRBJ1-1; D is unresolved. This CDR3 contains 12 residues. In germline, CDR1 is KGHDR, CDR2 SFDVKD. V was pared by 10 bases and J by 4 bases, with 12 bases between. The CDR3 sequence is CATRGSGTEAFF. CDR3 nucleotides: TGTGCCACGAGAGGGAGTGGCACTGAAGCTTTCTTT.

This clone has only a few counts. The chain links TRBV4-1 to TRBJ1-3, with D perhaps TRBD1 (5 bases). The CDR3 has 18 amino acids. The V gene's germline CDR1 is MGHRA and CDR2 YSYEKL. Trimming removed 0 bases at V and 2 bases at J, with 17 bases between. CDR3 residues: CASSQDDSGFQAGNTIYF. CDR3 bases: TGCGCCAGCAGCCAAGACGATTCAGGGTTTCAAGCTGGAAACACCATATATTTT.

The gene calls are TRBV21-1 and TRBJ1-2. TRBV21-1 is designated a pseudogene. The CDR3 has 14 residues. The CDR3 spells CASGGGLLRYGYTF. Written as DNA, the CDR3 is TGTGCCAGCGGCGGGGGTCTCCTAAGGTATGGCTACACCTTC.

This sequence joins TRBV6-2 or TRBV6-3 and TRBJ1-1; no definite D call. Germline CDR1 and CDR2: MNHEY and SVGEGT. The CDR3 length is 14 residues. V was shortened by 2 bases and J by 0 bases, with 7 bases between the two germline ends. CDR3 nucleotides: TGTGCCAGCAGTTACGAGCCCATGAACACTGAAGCTTTCTTT. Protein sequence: CASSYEPMNTEAFF.

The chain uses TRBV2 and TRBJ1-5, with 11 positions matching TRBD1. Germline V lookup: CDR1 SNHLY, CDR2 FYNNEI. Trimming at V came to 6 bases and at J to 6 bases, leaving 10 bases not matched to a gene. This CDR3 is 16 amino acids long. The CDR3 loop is CASSYDRGTGGQPQHF. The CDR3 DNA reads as TGTGCCAGCAGCTACGATCGCGGGACAGGGGGTCAGCCCCAGCATTTT.

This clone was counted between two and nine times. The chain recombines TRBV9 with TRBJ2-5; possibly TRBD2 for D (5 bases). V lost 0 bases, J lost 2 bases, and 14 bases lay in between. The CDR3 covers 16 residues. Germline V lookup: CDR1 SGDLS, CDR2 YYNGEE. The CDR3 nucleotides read TGTGCCAGCAGCGTAGAGGGCCTGCGGGTTCAAGAGACCCAGTACTTC. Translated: CASSVEGLRVQETQYF.

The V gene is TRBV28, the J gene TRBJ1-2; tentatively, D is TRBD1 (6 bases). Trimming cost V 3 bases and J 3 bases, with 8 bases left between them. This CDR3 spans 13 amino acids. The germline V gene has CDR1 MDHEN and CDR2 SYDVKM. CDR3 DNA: TGTGCCAGCAGTTTTTCAGGGGACTATGGCTACACCTTC. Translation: CASSFSGDYGYTF.

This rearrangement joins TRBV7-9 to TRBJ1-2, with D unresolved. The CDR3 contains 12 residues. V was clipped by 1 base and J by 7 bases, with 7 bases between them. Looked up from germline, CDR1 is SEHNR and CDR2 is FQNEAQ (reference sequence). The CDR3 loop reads CASSLEAAGYTF. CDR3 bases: TGTGCCAGCAGCTTAGAAGCGGCTGGCTACACCTTC.

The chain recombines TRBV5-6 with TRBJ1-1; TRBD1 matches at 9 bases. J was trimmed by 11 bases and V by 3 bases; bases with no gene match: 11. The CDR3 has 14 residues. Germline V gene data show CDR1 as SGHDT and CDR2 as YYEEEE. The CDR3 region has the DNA TGTGCCAGCAGCTGGGGACAGGGACAAGCTGCCGCTTTCTTT. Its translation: CASSWGQGQAAAFF.

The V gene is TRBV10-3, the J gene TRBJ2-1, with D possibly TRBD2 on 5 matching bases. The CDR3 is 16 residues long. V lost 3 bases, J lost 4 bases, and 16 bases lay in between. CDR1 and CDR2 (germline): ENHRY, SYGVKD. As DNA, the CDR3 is TGTGCCATCAGTGACCCGCGGTCGACTACTTACAATGAGCAGTTCTTC. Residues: CAISDPRSTTYNEQFF.

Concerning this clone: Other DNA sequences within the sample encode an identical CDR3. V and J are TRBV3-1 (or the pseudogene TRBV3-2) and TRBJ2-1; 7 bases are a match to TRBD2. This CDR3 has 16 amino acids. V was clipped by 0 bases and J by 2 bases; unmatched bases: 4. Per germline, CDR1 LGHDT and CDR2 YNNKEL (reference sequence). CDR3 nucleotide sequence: TGTGCCAGCAGCCAAGATTCGGGGGGTGCCTACAATGAGCAGTTCTTC. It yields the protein CASSQDSGGAYNEQFF.

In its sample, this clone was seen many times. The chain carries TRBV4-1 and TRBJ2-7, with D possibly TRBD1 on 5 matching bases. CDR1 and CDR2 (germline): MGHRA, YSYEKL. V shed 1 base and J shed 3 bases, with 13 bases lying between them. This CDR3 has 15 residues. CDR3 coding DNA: TGCGCCAGCAGCCAAGTACCAGGGTTGGGCTACGAGCAGTACGTC. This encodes CASSQVPGLGYEQYV.

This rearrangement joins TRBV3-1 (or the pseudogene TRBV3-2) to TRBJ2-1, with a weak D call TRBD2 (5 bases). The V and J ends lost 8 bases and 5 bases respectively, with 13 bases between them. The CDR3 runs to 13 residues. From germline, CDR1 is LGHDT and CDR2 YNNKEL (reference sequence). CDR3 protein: CASRRVGHNEQFF. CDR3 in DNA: TGTGCCAGCCGGCGGGTCGGGCACAATGAGCAGTTCTTC.

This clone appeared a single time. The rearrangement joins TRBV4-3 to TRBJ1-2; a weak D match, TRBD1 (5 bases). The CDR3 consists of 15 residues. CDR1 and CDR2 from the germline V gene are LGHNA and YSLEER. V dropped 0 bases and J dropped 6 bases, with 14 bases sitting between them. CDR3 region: CASSQDGPGRDGYTF. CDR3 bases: TGCGCCAGCAGCCAAGACGGGCCAGGGCGAGATGGCTACACCTTC.

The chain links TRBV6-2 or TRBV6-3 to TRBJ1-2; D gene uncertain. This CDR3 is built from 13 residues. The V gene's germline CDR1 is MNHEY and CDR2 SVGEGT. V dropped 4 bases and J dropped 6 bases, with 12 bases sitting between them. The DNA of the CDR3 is TGTGCCAGCAGTTTCGCGGGGAAGGATGGCTACACCTTC. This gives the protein CASSFAGKDGYTF.

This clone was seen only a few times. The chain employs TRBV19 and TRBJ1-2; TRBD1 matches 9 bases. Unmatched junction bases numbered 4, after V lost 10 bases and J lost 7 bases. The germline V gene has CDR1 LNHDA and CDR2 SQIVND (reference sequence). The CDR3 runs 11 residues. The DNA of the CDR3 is TGTGCCACGACAGGGGGGGGTGGCTACACCTTC. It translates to CATTGGGGYTF.

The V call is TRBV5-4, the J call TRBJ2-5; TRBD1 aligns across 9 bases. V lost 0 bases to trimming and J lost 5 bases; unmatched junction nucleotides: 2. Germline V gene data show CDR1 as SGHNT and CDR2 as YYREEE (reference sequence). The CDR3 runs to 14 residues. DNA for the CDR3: TGTGCCAGCAGCTTGGGGGACAGGGAGGAGACCCAGTACTTC. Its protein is CASSLGDREETQYF.